A single sample gave rise to the 2 T cell receptor beta chains below, sequenced in a study of blood T cell repertoires in COVID-19. Sequencing was performed with immunoSEQ multiplex PCR; in TCRdb, only in-frame clones are kept and a portion is missing. Seen here are hundreds of thousands of clones, 86% observed once, and the top ten hold around 13%. Sequences were obtained from peripheral blood. Receptors were obtained from a woman aged 70-85 years with COVID-19, enrolled during active disease.

V is TRBV19 and J is TRBJ2-2; 11 nucleotides align to TRBD1. Looked up from germline, CDR1 is LNHDA and CDR2 is SQIVND (reference sequence). J was trimmed by 0 bases and V by 5 bases; bases with no gene match: 5. This CDR3 is built from 17 residues. The CDR3 loop reads CASSPRTGGSNTGELFF. Here the CDR3 DNA reads TGTGCCAGTAGTCCACGGACAGGGGGCTCGAACACCGGGGAGCTGTTTTTT. The whole variable domain, remainder taken from reference TRBV19 and TRBJ2-2, is DGGITQSPKYLFRKEGQNVTLSCEQNLNHDAMYWYRQDPGQGLRLIYYSQIVNDFQKGDIAEGYSVSREKKESFPLTVTSAQKNPTAFYLCASSPRTGGSNTGELFFGEGSRLTVL.

This rearrangement joins TRBV20-1 to TRBJ1-2, with 8 bases lining up with TRBD1. The CDR3 runs to 15 residues. Looked up from germline, CDR1 is DFQATT and CDR2 is SNEGSKA (reference sequence). Trimming at V came to 3 bases and at J to 1 base, leaving 7 bases not matched to a gene. The CDR3 region has the DNA TGCAGTGCTAGTCCGGGACAGGAGGGTAACTATGGCTACACCTTC. This sequence encodes CSASPGQEGNYGYTF.